This T cell receptor (beta chain) was obtained from a study of identical twins. Findings and caveats of the study: The study found weaker excess twin sharing in beta out-of-frame sequences.

Concerning this clonotype itself: Its antigen is unknown.

With template switching, a universal primer site was added, and the cDNA carried unique molecular identifiers. A single record per CDR3 protein comes from TCRdb applying MiXCR to the 5' RACE reads. The data contain 250,000 or so distinct CDR3 sequences, about an eighth of them singletons. The V and J ends lost 5 bases and 7 bases respectively, with 11 bases between them. The CDR3 length is 12 residues. This sample also belongs to another study, concerning yellow fever vaccine responses in identical twins.

V and J are TRBV12-3 or TRBV12-4 and TRBJ2-5, with D unclear. This clonotype originated in a woman aged 18 to 35 in good health. The sequencing input was memory (CD45RO+) T cells sorted from blood. The CDR3 sequence is CASSPPLMTQYF. CDR3 coding DNA: TGTGCCAGCAGTCCACCGTTAATGACCCAGTACTTC.